A single sample gave rise to the 17 T cell receptor beta chains below, sequenced in a study of CD8+ T cells in alopecia areata. Sequencing used cDNA as its template, made by extracting RNA and reverse transcribing it. Libraries were prepared by immunoSEQ multiplex PCR; TCRdb keeps only in-frame clonotypes and omits some of them. The sample lists 90,000 to 130,000 clones; approximately 50% were seen once. Input material: NKG2D-low CD8+ T cells sorted from blood. The receptor set was obtained from a human donor with alopecia areata.

The J gene is TRBJ1-1, the V gene TRBV13; D remains ambiguous. Germline V CDR1 and CDR2: PRHDT, FYEKMQ (reference sequence). This CDR3 contains 13 residues. V lost 5 bases, J lost 3 bases, and 10 bases lay in between. The chain's CDR3 is CASSPPEDTEAFF. The CDR3 DNA is TGTGCCAGCAGCCCCCCCGAGGACACTGAAGCTTTCTTT.

The rearrangement links TRBV6-5 to TRBJ2-3; a possible D gene is TRBD1 (5 bases). Germline assignment: CDR1 MNHEY and CDR2 SVGAGI. The length of the CDR3 is 14 residues. V was cut by 0 bases and J by 3 bases, with 7 bases left in between. For the CDR3, the DNA is TGTGCCAGCAGTTACTCAGCAGGGACAGATACGCAGTATTTT. Its translation: CASSYSAGTDTQYF.

CDR3 region: CASSLDGREQYF. The CDR3 DNA is TGTGCCAGCAGCCTGGATGGGCGGGAGCAGTACTTC. The chain recombines TRBV27 with TRBJ2-7; D gene unclear. The V gene lost 6 bases and the J gene lost 7 bases, with 13 bases spanning the gap. Germline V gene lookup returns CDR1 MNHEY and CDR2 SMNVEV (reference sequence). The CDR3 runs to 12 residues.

The chain combines TRBV11-2 with TRBJ2-1; D is unresolved. V was clipped by 1 base and J by 2 bases, with 3 bases between them. This CDR3 contains 13 residues. From germline, CDR1 is SGHAT and CDR2 FQNNGV. This CDR3 reads CASSLATYNEQFF. Written as DNA, the CDR3 is TGTGCCAGCAGCTTAGCCACCTACAATGAGCAGTTCTTC.

The gene calls are TRBV14 and TRBJ2-7; D is ambiguous. The CDR3 sequence is 14 residues long. With 5 bases removed from V and 3 bases from J, the gap between germline ends came to 14 bases. The germline V gene encodes CDR1 SGHDN and CDR2 FVKESK. The CDR3 protein is CASSLSVPIYEQYF. DNA for the CDR3: TGTGCCAGCAGCTTAAGCGTCCCCATCTACGAGCAGTACTTC.

This clone was found a few times. The rearrangement uses TRBV6-4 and TRBJ2-1; 7 positions agree with TRBD2. V gave up 4 bases and J gave up 6 bases; unmatched junction bases: 6. Germline CDR1 and CDR2: MRHNA and SNTAGT. This CDR3 has 14 amino acids. Here the CDR3 reads CASSASGEINEQFF. The CDR3, as DNA: TGTGCCAGCAGTGCCAGCGGGGAAATCAATGAGCAGTTCTTC.

This rearrangement joins TRBV2 to TRBJ1-2; D is unclear. Trimming removed 1 base at V and 7 bases at J, with 4 bases between. Germline CDR1 reads SNHLY; CDR2 reads FYNNEI. This CDR3 region has 11 residues. The CDR3 loop is CASSEDLGYTF. For the CDR3, the DNA is TGTGCCAGCAGTGAAGACCTTGGCTACACCTTC.

This chain uses TRBV4-1 with TRBJ2-7; no clear D. Trimming took 2 bases from V and 0 from J, leaving 8 bases between them. CDR1 is MGHRA, CDR2 YSYEKL, per germline. This CDR3 has 14 amino acids. This CDR3 is CASSQKLPSYEQYF. CDR3 coding DNA: TGCGCCAGCAGCCAAAAACTCCCCTCCTACGAGCAGTACTTC.

This clone appeared a few times. The chain joins TRBV27 to TRBJ1-2, with no clear D. The CDR3 contains 11 residues. Trimming stripped 11 bases from V and 5 bases from J, with 12 bases between. Germline assignment: CDR1 MNHEY and CDR2 SMNVEV (reference sequence). The DNA for the CDR3 is TGTGCCGTCTCGGGTGGGTATGGCTACACCTTC. This translates into CAVSGGYGYTF.

J is TRBJ2-3 and V is TRBV11-2; D is undetermined. This CDR3 is 15 amino acids long. The germline V gene encodes CDR1 SGHAT and CDR2 FQNNGV. V lost 1 base to trimming and J lost 2 bases, with 10 bases between them. The CDR3 nucleotides read TGTGCCAGCAGCTTAGGGGATCGGTTCACAGATACGCAGTATTTT. Protein product: CASSLGDRFTDTQYF.

The genes are TRBV6-6 and TRBJ2-1, with 9 nucleotides matching TRBD1. Looked up from germline, CDR1 is MNHNY and CDR2 is SVGAGI (reference sequence). The CDR3 spans 14 residues. The junction had 6 bases not matched to a gene; V was cut back by 6 bases and J by 6 bases. CDR3 nucleotide sequence: TGTGCCAGCAGACAACCGGGACAGGGCAATGAGCAGTTCTTC. Its protein is CASRQPGQGNEQFF.

The chain links TRBV2 to TRBJ1-2; unclear D gene. Trimming left V 0 bases short and J 3 bases short, with 17 bases between. Germline values: CDR1 SNHLY, CDR2 FYNNEI. CDR3 size: 17 residues. Here the CDR3 DNA reads TGTGCCAGCAGTGAAGCGGCGGCAACCAGGATTTACTATGGCTACACCTTC. As protein: CASSEAAATRIYYGYTF.

This clone turned up a few times. The chain combines TRBV23-1 with TRBJ2-1; TRBD2 matches 12 bases. TRBV23-1 is annotated as an ORF whose role is uncertain. The CDR3 loop spans 15 amino acids. The trim removed 6 bases at V and 0 bases at J, leaving 0 bases unmatched. CDR3 in DNA: TGCGCCAGCAGACTAGCGGGAGGCTCCTACAATGAGCAGTTCTTC. Its protein is CASRLAGGSYNEQFF.

DNA for the CDR3: TGTGCCAGCAGTTTAGTGGCAGGGGGCAACACTGAAGCTTTCTTT. Translating gives CASSLVAGGNTEAFF. V and J are TRBV27 and TRBJ1-1, with 8 bases identical to TRBD1. The CDR3 is made up of 15 amino acids. The germline V gene encodes CDR1 MNHEY and CDR2 SMNVEV (reference sequence). V gave up 2 bases and J gave up 2 bases; unmatched junction bases: 4.

The gene calls are TRBV5-6 and TRBJ2-1; TRBD1 or TRBD2 may be the D gene (7 bases each). The CDR3 has 17 amino acids. Per the germline V gene, CDR1 is SGHDT and CDR2 is YYEEEE. The V gene lost 4 bases and the J gene lost 2 bases, with 19 bases spanning the gap. The CDR3 bases are TGTGCCAGCAGCGGGGACAGTGCGGGAGAACCCTACAATGAGCAGTTCTTC. Amino acid sequence: CASSGDSAGEPYNEQFF.

The V and J genes are TRBV6-5 and TRBJ2-1; tentatively, D is TRBD2 (6 bases). Germline assignment: CDR1 MNHEY and CDR2 SVGAGI. The CDR3 spans 12 residues. Trimming left V 5 bases short and J 7 bases short, with 9 bases between. CDR3 nucleotide sequence: TGTGCCAGCAGTCCGGAGGGGAATGAGCAGTTCTTC. This encodes CASSPEGNEQFF.

The CDR3 sequence: CASSQDQSTESGGQFF. The CDR3 DNA reads as TGCGCCAGCAGCCAAGATCAGTCGACAGAATCAGGGGGGCAGTTCTTC. The chain carries TRBV4-1 and TRBJ2-1, with TRBD1 matching over 7 bases. Per germline, CDR1 MGHRA and CDR2 YSYEKL. V gave up 0 bases and J gave up 12 bases; unmatched junction bases: 14. The CDR3 covers 16 residues.